The clone carrying this T cell receptor (beta chain) turned up a few times. Its antigen is unknown. This sample was taken from a study of T cell repertoires in cytomegalovirus infection. Study context: Alongside well-studied HLA-B-restricted CMV epitopes, recently identified HLA-C-restricted CMV epitopes were also used. Evidence of both CMV infection and a matching HLA type came from public TCR beta signatures.

Using its own MiXCR run on the reads, TCRdb lists one record per CDR3 protein. The sample holds around 900,000 distinct CDR3 sequences, approximately 31% seen once. The V segment lost 3 bases and the J segment 0 bases; nucleotides outside the gene matches: 8. CDR1 is MNHEY, CDR2 SVGAGI, per germline. The CDR3 is 17 amino acids. The receptor comes from a human donor in good health (CMV status not recorded). Some clones in this sample may be carry-over from other donors' samples. This specimen consisted of cultured CD8+ T cells from PBMCs, obtained from culture after CMV antigen stimulation. The chain carries TRBV6-5 and TRBJ2-1; 7 nucleotides align to TRBD2. The CDR3 bases are TGTGCCAGCAGTTATCTACGAGCGGGGAGCTCCTACAATGAGCAGTTCTTC. Translation gives CASSYLRAGSSYNEQFF.